The clone carrying this T cell receptor beta chain has a handful of counts. These data belong to a study of T-cell memory formation after mild COVID-19. From 5'RACE with constant-segment primers came TCR alpha and TCR beta cDNA libraries that carried sample barcodes and UMIs. MiXCR, applied by TCRdb to the 5' RACE reads, yields one record per CDR3 protein. The sample carries about 210,000 distinct CDR3 sequences, around 26% recorded once. Trimming took 4 bases from V and 5 from J; bases not matched to a gene: 6. CDR1 is SGDLS and CDR2 is YYNGEE in the germline V gene. The CDR3 consists of 14 residues.

This clonotype originated in an adult woman who had mild COVID-19 (a few samples of this study predate the infection). Cell type and time point are not known. The chain joins TRBV9 to TRBJ2-5, with 9 bases fitting TRBD1. The material sequenced was PBMCs or a T cell subset sorted from them (not recorded which). The CDR3 DNA reads TGTGCCAGCAGCCCCCCCGGACAGGGGGAGACCCAGTACTTC. Its translation: CASSPPGQGETQYF.